This entry lists 13 T cell receptor beta chains sequenced from one sample in a study of cytotoxic CD8 clonotypes in ibrutinib-treated CLL. The method was immunoSEQ multiplex PCR; TCRdb's version includes in-frame clones alone and lacks a portion of them. The sample has approximately 45,000 clones, more than 60% seen once. This sample comprised PBMCs, obtained after 12 months of ibrutinib treatment. The origin of the receptors is a human donor with chronic lymphocytic leukemia.

This clone showed up just a few times. The chain is built from TRBV9 and TRBJ2-3; D unresolved. V was trimmed by 0 bases and J by 7 bases, leaving 15 bases between them. The length of the CDR3 is 15 residues. Germline V CDR1 and CDR2: SGDLS, YYNGEE. The CDR3 nucleotides are TGTGCCAGCAGCGTAGGGACGGTGGCCATGAATACGCAGTATTTT. Translating it yields CASSVGTVAMNTQYF.

This clone was recorded a few times. This rearrangement joins TRBV9 to TRBJ2-7; D may correspond to TRBD1 or TRBD2 (5 bases each). Germline V lookup: CDR1 SGDLS, CDR2 YYNGEE. V dropped 4 bases and J dropped 3 bases, with 29 bases sitting between them. This CDR3 is 19 amino acids long. DNA of the CDR3: TGTGCCAGCAGCCACCCTTCGGGGATAGCGAGAAGGGGTGGCTACGAGCAGTACTTC. Its protein is CASSHPSGIARRGGYEQYF.

The CDR3 nucleotides read TGCAGCCCGAGGGACTATGGCTACACCTTC. It codes for CSPRDYGYTF. The rearrangement uses TRBV20-1 and TRBJ1-2; D unclear. Germline V gene lookup returns CDR1 DFQATT and CDR2 SNEGSKA (reference sequence). The CDR3 runs 10 residues.

The gene calls are TRBV5-1 and TRBJ1-2; a weak D match, TRBD1 (5 bases). Trimming stripped 0 bases from V and 4 bases from J, with 10 bases between. The CDR3 sequence is 14 residues long. The germline gives CDR1 SGHRS, CDR2 YFSETQ. The CDR3 region is CASSLDSGSYGYTF. The CDR3 coding sequence is TGCGCCAGCAGCTTGGATTCAGGGAGCTATGGCTACACCTTC.

This chain links TRBV7-2 with TRBJ1-2; D is uncertain. With 1 base removed from V and 8 bases from J, the gap between germline ends came to 8 bases. The CDR3 extends over 12 amino acids. CDR1 is SGHTA, CDR2 FQGNSA, per germline. The CDR3 loop reads CASSLDGSGYTF. The DNA of the CDR3 is TGTGCCAGCAGCTTAGACGGTTCCGGCTACACCTTC. The full variable domain, with the rest looked up from reference TRBV7-2 and TRBJ1-2, is GAGVSQSPSNKVTEKGKDVELRCDPISGHTALYWYRQSLGQGLEFLIYFQGNSAPDKSGLPSDRFSAERTGGSVSTLTIQRTQQEDSAVYLCASSLDGSGYTFGSGTRLTVV.

By share, this clone counts as medium-sized. The rearrangement links TRBV11-1 to TRBJ2-1, with 11 bases matching TRBD1. The CDR3 loop spans 14 amino acids. The V and J ends lost 5 bases and 8 bases, in that order; junction bases with no gene match: 5. The germline V gene encodes CDR1 SGHAT and CDR2 FQDESV (reference sequence). The CDR3 is CASSRGTGGHEQFF. The CDR3 DNA follows: TGTGCCAGCAGCCGCGGGACAGGGGGTCATGAGCAGTTCTTC.

This clone was counted a few times. The chain employs TRBV28 and TRBJ1-5, with 7 bases fitting TRBD1. CDR1 MDHEN and CDR2 SYDVKM come from the germline V gene. This CDR3 comprises 15 residues. V lost 5 bases, J lost 1 base, and 5 bases stayed unmatched. CDR3 coding DNA: TGTGCCAGCAGTATAGGGGGCCTGAGCAATCAGCCCCAGCATTTT. Residues: CASSIGGLSNQPQHF.

CDR3 amino acids: CASSSSLNTEAFF. Written as DNA, the CDR3 is TGTGCCAGCAGTTCCAGTCTGAACACTGAAGCTTTCTTT. This chain links TRBV6-4 with TRBJ1-1, with D unresolved. CDR1 and CDR2 from the germline V gene are MRHNA and SNTAGT. Trimming pared 5 bases from V and 0 bases from J, leaving 7 bases between. The CDR3 is 13 amino acids.

This clone was observed a handful of times. J is TRBJ2-3 and V is TRBV5-1, with D perhaps TRBD2 (5 bases). Germline-derived CDR1 and CDR2 are SGHRS and YFSETQ. V was clipped by 3 bases and J by 0 bases, with 11 bases between them. The CDR3 is 15 amino acids. In nucleotides, the CDR3 is TGCGCCAGCAGCTCGCGGACGGGGAGCACAGATACGCAGTATTTT. The encoded protein is CASSSRTGSTDTQYF.

V is TRBV27 and J is TRBJ2-7; 8 bases align to TRBD1. CDR1 and CDR2 from the germline V gene are MNHEY and SMNVEV (reference sequence). There are 15 residues in the CDR3. After removal of 6 bases from V and 5 bases from J, the junction contained 12 bases not matched to a gene. CDR3 sequence (DNA): TGTGCCAGCAGACCCGGGACAGGCCCCCCGAACGAGCAGTACTTC. Its protein product is CASRPGTGPPNEQYF.

The rearrangement uses TRBV25-1 and TRBJ2-7, with D hard to call. The CDR3 covers 12 residues. V was trimmed by 7 bases and J by 6 bases, leaving 13 bases between them. The germline gives CDR1 MGHDK, CDR2 SYGVNS. DNA for the CDR3: TGTGCCAGCATCGGATATCTAGGCGAGCAGTACTTC. The encoded protein is CASIGYLGEQYF.

The chain uses TRBV6-5 and TRBJ2-5, with a weak D call TRBD2 (6 bases). V was trimmed by 6 bases and J by 1 base, leaving 15 bases between them. The germline CDR1 and CDR2 sequences are MNHEY and SVGAGI. The CDR3 loop spans 15 amino acids. CDR3 sequence reads: CASRVGSQGQETQYF. The DNA of the CDR3 is TGTGCCAGCAGGGTCGGGAGCCAAGGCCAAGAGACCCAGTACTTC.

The chain combines TRBV6-1 with TRBJ2-7, with D tentatively TRBD1 or TRBD2 (7 bases each). The CDR3 runs 15 residues. CDR1 and CDR2 (germline): MNHNS, SASEGT. Trimming left V 1 base short and J 4 bases short, with 14 bases between. Here the CDR3 reads CASSEGPGGVYEQYF. The DNA for the CDR3 is TGTGCCAGCAGTGAAGGTCCAGGGGGGGTTTACGAGCAGTACTTC.